This passage covers 28 T cell receptor beta chains from one sample sequenced in a study of blood T cells in healthy people across ages. The use of a sample-barcoded 5' primer and a J-beta primer mix characterized a second PCR of 7 to 11 cycles. Each CDR3 protein gets one entry after TCRdb re-called the 5' RACE reads with MiXCR. The sample records about 1.5 million distinct CDR3 sequences, 42% being singletons. Sequences were obtained from blood. The receptors were gathered from a woman between 18 and 30 years old in good health.

The chain couples TRBV6-6 to TRBJ2-5; 13 nucleotides align to TRBD2. This CDR3 has 16 amino acids. V shed 6 bases, J shed 1 base, and the junction held 5 bases outside the gene matches. CDR1 is MNHNY and CDR2 is SVGAGI in the germline V gene (reference sequence). The chain's CDR3 is CASRRLAGGRQETQYF. The CDR3 region has the DNA TGTGCCAGCAGACGACTAGCGGGGGGCCGCCAAGAGACCCAGTACTTC.

V is TRBV6-5 and J is TRBJ2-3, with D hard to call. CDR1 MNHEY and CDR2 SVGAGI come from the germline V gene. Trimming shortened V by 0 bases and J by 3 bases, and 10 bases separated the two germline ends. The CDR3 has 15 amino acids. CDR3 sequence: CASSYSFSDTDTQYF. The CDR3 DNA follows: TGTGCCAGCAGTTACTCTTTCAGCGATACAGATACGCAGTATTTT.

This clonotype occurred a few times. This chain uses TRBV7-9 with TRBJ2-3; D is perhaps TRBD1 (5 bases). Trimming removed 1 base from V and 0 bases from J, with 11 bases in between. Germline loops: CDR1 SEHNR, CDR2 FQNEAQ (reference sequence). The CDR3 length is 16 residues. The CDR3 nucleotides are TGTGCCAGCAGCTTAGTGACAGACCCTAGCACAGATACGCAGTATTTT. Its protein product is CASSLVTDPSTDTQYF.

The chain employs TRBV15 and TRBJ1-5, with D unclear. CDR1 is LNHNV, CDR2 YYDKDF, per germline (reference sequence). The CDR3 is made up of 14 amino acids. Deletions cut 5 bases from V and 7 bases from J, with 15 bases between. The CDR3 reads CATSVKQRRQPQHF. In nucleotides, the CDR3 is TGTGCCACCAGCGTAAAACAGCGGCGACAGCCCCAGCATTTT.

The chain joins TRBV2 to TRBJ1-2; TRBD1 is a possible D gene (6 bases). In germline, CDR1 is SNHLY, CDR2 FYNNEI. The V end was cut by 11 bases, the J end by 0 bases, with 13 bases between. The CDR3 is 13 amino acids. CDR3 region: CALREGANYGYTF. The CDR3 DNA follows: TGTGCCCTCAGGGAGGGGGCTAACTATGGCTACACCTTC.

The chain employs TRBV12-3 or TRBV12-4 and TRBJ2-1, with D perhaps TRBD2 (5 bases). This CDR3 contains 13 residues. Trimming cost V 7 bases and J 6 bases, with 13 bases left between them. In DNA form, the CDR3 reads TGTGCCAGCAACCCGGACTTTCCCAATGAGCAGTTCTTC. This encodes CASNPDFPNEQFF.

This clonotype was seen a few times. The chain employs TRBV9 and TRBJ2-7; 9 bases map to TRBD2. Trimming cost V 0 bases and J 1 base; bases outside gene matches: 2. The CDR3 covers 15 residues. Germline lookup yields CDR1 SGDLS and CDR2 YYNGEE. The CDR3 region has the DNA TGTGCCAGCAGCGTAGATACTAGCGGGTCCTACGAGCAGTACTTC. Its translation: CASSVDTSGSYEQYF.

This clonotype was seen only a few times. The rearrangement uses TRBV10-3 and TRBJ1-2; the match to TRBD1 covers 7 bases. With 6 bases clipped from V and 2 bases from J, the junction kept 9 bases outside the gene matches. The CDR3 contains 15 residues. The germline gives CDR1 ENHRY, CDR2 SYGVKD. CDR3 loop: CAISHPLTGNYGYTF. In DNA form, the CDR3 reads TGTGCCATCAGCCACCCCCTGACAGGGAACTATGGCTACACCTTC.

The V call is TRBV16, the J call TRBJ1-2, with unresolved D. The germline gives CDR1 KGHSY, CDR2 FQNENV. Trimming removed 8 bases from V and 0 bases from J, with 10 bases in between. The CDR3 contains 13 residues. Written as DNA, the CDR3 is TGTGCCAGCCGCGACGGGGCTAACTATGGCTACACCTTC. Translating it yields CASRDGANYGYTF. Filled out from reference TRBV16 and TRBJ1-2, the complete variable domain reads GEEVAQTPKHLVRGEGQKAKLYCAPIKGHSYVFWYQQVLKNEFKFLISFQNENVFDETGMPKERFSAKCLPNSPCSLEIQATKLEDSAVYFCASRDGANYGYTFGSGTRLTVV.

This chain connects TRBV20-1 to TRBJ2-1, with 11 positions matching TRBD2. The CDR3 covers 18 residues. V gave up 2 bases and J gave up 8 bases; unmatched junction bases: 17. Per germline, CDR1 DFQATT and CDR2 SNEGSKA (reference sequence). This CDR3 reads CSARRPPNLAGGPYEQFF. The CDR3 DNA sequence: TGCAGTGCTAGACGCCCACCCAATTTAGCGGGAGGGCCATATGAGCAGTTCTTC.

On this clonotype: One junction end does not reproduce the germline sequence, and a read error may be involved. The chain couples TRBV4-2 to TRBJ1-2; D call uncertain. CDR3 length: 15 amino acids. Germline V gene sequence: CDR1 LGHNA, CDR2 YNFKEQ. Here the CDR3 DNA reads TGTACCAGCAGCCAAGAAACGACCGATAACTATGGCTACACCTTC. It encodes CTSSQETTDNYGYTF.

This sequence joins TRBV28 and TRBJ2-3; TRBD2 matches at 7 bases. Germline lookup yields CDR1 MDHEN and CDR2 SYDVKM. This CDR3 has 15 amino acids. Trimming took 3 bases from V and 4 from J; bases not matched to a gene: 7. The CDR3 nucleotides are TGTGCCAGCAGTTTTACCGCCGCGGGAGCAGATACGCAGTATTTT. Its translation: CASSFTAAGADTQYF.

The CDR3 DNA reads TGCGCCAGCAGCCAGCGAAGGGCTGGCTACGAGCAGTACTTC. Translation: CASSQRRAGYEQYF. The genes are TRBV4-1 and TRBJ2-7; D ambiguous. V was shortened by 3 bases and J by 3 bases, with 12 bases between the two germline ends. In germline, CDR1 is MGHRA, CDR2 YSYEKL. This CDR3 spans 14 amino acids.

This chain uses TRBV7-6 with TRBJ2-7, with TRBD2 identical over 9 bases. The germline V gene encodes CDR1 SGHVS and CDR2 FNYEAQ. V lost 2 bases and J lost 0; bases outside the gene matches: 8. The CDR3 spans 17 residues. The CDR3 DNA is TGTGCCAGCAGCTTATCTGCGGGAGGGCTAAGCTCCTACGAGCAGTACTTC. Translated: CASSLSAGGLSSYEQYF.

This clonotype has a handful of counts. The chain's CDR3 is CASSLDGDPQDTQYF. As DNA, the CDR3 is TGCGCCAGCAGCTTGGATGGGGATCCACAAGATACGCAGTATTTT. The rearrangement joins TRBV5-1 to TRBJ2-3; D not resolved. Per the germline V gene, CDR1 is SGHRS and CDR2 is YFSETQ. The CDR3 length is 15 residues. Deletions cut 0 bases from V and 5 bases from J, with 13 bases between.

This chain uses TRBV15 with TRBJ2-5, with unresolved D. The J call may be wrong; the DNA end is better matched by TRBJ2-7. CDR3 length equals 12 residues. Germline loops: CDR1 LNHNV, CDR2 YYDKDF (reference sequence). The CDR3 nucleotides read TGTGCCACCAGCAGAGAAGACGCCGAGCAGTACTTC. Its protein product is CATSREDAEQYF.

This rearrangement joins TRBV12-3 or TRBV12-4 to TRBJ2-7; possibly TRBD1 for D (5 bases). The DNA end favors TRBJ2-5, so the J call may be wrong. This CDR3 is 13 amino acids long. The CDR3 reads CASSLNMGQTQYF. Here the CDR3 DNA reads TGTGCCAGCAGTTTAAACATGGGGCAGACCCAGTACTTC.

The rearrangement uses TRBV20-1 and TRBJ2-5; 13 bases agree with TRBD2. The CDR3 consists of 18 residues. Germline loops: CDR1 DFQATT, CDR2 SNEGSKA (reference sequence). V shed 1 base and J 4 bases; nucleotides not matched to a gene: 12. The chain's CDR3 is CSARGFHRTSGSPETQYF. In DNA form, the CDR3 reads TGCAGTGCTAGAGGTTTCCATCGGACTAGCGGGAGCCCAGAGACCCAGTACTTC.

The rearrangement joins TRBV4-1 to TRBJ1-1, with TRBD1 as a possible D gene (6 bases). The CDR3 length is 14 residues. Between the trimmed V and J ends, which lost 0 bases and 7 bases, there was a span of 12 bases. The germline CDR1 and CDR2 sequences are MGHRA and YSYEKL. The CDR3 DNA sequence: TGCGCCAGCAGCCAAGAAGCAGACAGGCGTGAAGCTTTCTTT. As protein: CASSQEADRREAFF.

The rearrangement links TRBV5-1 to TRBJ2-3, with D perhaps matching TRBD2 (6 bases). This CDR3 has 15 residues. Germline V gene sequence: CDR1 SGHRS, CDR2 YFSETQ. Deletions cut 3 bases from V and 1 base from J, with 12 bases between. CDR3 protein: CASSWRGDGTDTQYF. CDR3 DNA sequence: TGCGCCAGCAGCTGGAGGGGCGATGGCACAGATACGCAGTATTTT.

V and J are TRBV5-6 and TRBJ2-1; D is ambiguous. Deletions cut 5 bases from V and 2 bases from J, with 11 bases between. Germline V gives CDR1 SGHDT, CDR2 YYEEEE. The CDR3 contains 14 residues. This chain's CDR3 is CASRPTGTYNEQFF. The CDR3 bases are TGTGCCAGCAGGCCGACTGGGACCTACAATGAGCAGTTCTTC. The full variable domain, rest sourced from reference TRBV5-6 and TRBJ2-1, is DAGVTQSPTHLIKTRGQQVTLRCSPKSGHDTVSWYQQALGQGPQFIFQYYEEEERQRGNFPDRFSGHQFPNYSSELNVNALLLGDSALYLCASRPTGTYNEQFFGPGTRLTVL.

This clonotype showed up just a few times. The chain links TRBV6-5 to TRBJ2-1; a weak D match, TRBD2 (6 bases). This CDR3 has 14 amino acids. CDR1 and CDR2 (germline): MNHEY, SVGAGI. Trimming pared 7 bases from V and 0 bases from J, leaving 10 bases between. The CDR3 sequence is CASIAGSSYNEQFF. The CDR3 nucleotides read TGTGCCAGCATTGCGGGGAGCTCCTACAATGAGCAGTTCTTC.

This clonotype was counted between two and nine times. The CDR3 sequence is CAISGQGPRSYNEQFF. The CDR3 DNA sequence: TGTGCCATCAGTGGACAGGGCCCTCGCTCCTACAATGAGCAGTTCTTC. The chain employs TRBV10-3 and TRBJ2-1, with 7 positions matching TRBD1. From germline, CDR1 is ENHRY and CDR2 SYGVKD. The CDR3 runs to 16 residues. V trimming: 4 bases; J trimming: 0 bases; junction bases outside the gene matches: 6.

This clonotype occurred a few times. The J gene is TRBJ2-1, the V gene TRBV11-1, with 7 positions matching TRBD1. After removal of 2 bases from V and 0 bases from J, the junction contained 7 bases not matched to a gene. The CDR3 sequence is 17 residues long. The germline V gene encodes CDR1 SGHAT and CDR2 FQDESV (reference sequence). The CDR3 is CASSLRGRLSSYNEQFF. The CDR3 DNA follows: TGTGCCAGCAGCTTAAGGGGGCGGCTGAGCTCCTACAATGAGCAGTTCTTC.

In its sample, this clonotype was seen a few times. This chain connects TRBV20-1 to TRBJ2-7, with D perhaps TRBD2 (6 bases). The CDR3 covers 15 residues. Trimming stripped 0 bases from V and 2 bases from J, with 14 bases between. Per the germline V gene, CDR1 is DFQATT and CDR2 is SNEGSKA (reference sequence). CDR3 protein: CSARDPAGIPYEQYF. In DNA, the CDR3 is TGCAGTGCTAGAGACCCAGCGGGCATACCCTACGAGCAGTACTTC.

The V and J genes are TRBV4-2 and TRBJ1-2, with 8 bases matching TRBD1. From germline, CDR1 is LGHNA and CDR2 YNFKEQ. The CDR3 has 17 amino acids. Trimming cost V 1 base and J 3 bases; bases outside gene matches: 10. DNA of the CDR3: TGTGCCAGCAGCCAAGGAGGCTCCGGACAGGGAGACTATGGCTACACCTTC. Amino acids: CASSQGGSGQGDYGYTF.

This clonotype showed up just a few times. The V and J genes are TRBV4-1 and TRBJ2-5, with D unclear. V was cut by 3 bases and J by 5 bases, with 4 bases left in between. The CDR3 covers 11 residues. The germline V gene has CDR1 MGHRA and CDR2 YSYEKL. CDR3 region: CASSHYETQYF. The CDR3 nucleotides are TGCGCCAGCAGCCATTATGAGACCCAGTACTTC.

This clonotype was detected a few times. The rearrangement joins TRBV29-1 to TRBJ2-5; possibly TRBD1 or TRBD2 for D (6 bases each). The CDR3 has 13 amino acids. CDR1 and CDR2 from the germline V gene are SQVTM and ANQGSEA. Trimming stripped 3 bases from V and 5 bases from J, with 13 bases between. CDR3 nucleotides: TGCAGCGTTGAGGGGGGCATCGGTGAGACCCAGTACTTC. Protein product: CSVEGGIGETQYF.